The 13 T cell receptor beta chains given below trace back to one sample, sequenced in a study of blood T cell repertoires in COVID-19. Assay used: immunoSEQ multiplex PCR; TCRdb lists only in-frame clones, some missing. Of a few hundred thousand clones listed, under 85% were seen once; the top ten hold around 2%. Sequencing input: peripheral blood. These receptor sequences come from a man aged 25 to 45 who had recovered from COVID-19.

The CDR3 region is CASSLSRVAGANVLTF. CDR3 nucleotides: TGCGCCAGCAGCCTAAGCCGGGTCGCTGGGGCCAACGTCCTGACTTTC. The chain links TRBV5-1 to TRBJ2-6; D unclear. CDR3 length: 16 amino acids. V gave up 4 bases and J gave up 2 bases, with 13 bases separating them. CDR1 and CDR2 from the germline V gene are SGHRS and YFSETQ.

The rearrangement links TRBV29-1 to TRBJ2-1; TRBD1 might be the D (5 bases). The V and J ends lost 0 bases and 8 bases respectively, with 14 bases between them. Germline assignment: CDR1 SQVTM and CDR2 ANQGSEA. This CDR3 has 14 residues. CDR3 bases: TGCAGCGTTGAAGATTCCCCAGGGTTGGATGAGCAGTTCTTC. Residues: CSVEDSPGLDEQFF.

The chain links TRBV3-1 (or the pseudogene TRBV3-2) to TRBJ2-7; 8 nucleotides agree with TRBD1. V lost 2 bases and J lost 2; bases outside the gene matches: 8. CDR3 length: 16 amino acids. Germline CDR1 and CDR2: LGHDT and YNNKEL (reference sequence). CDR3 amino acids: CASSQWVGGQAYEQYF. The CDR3 coding sequence is TGTGCCAGCAGCCAATGGGTTGGGGGACAGGCCTACGAGCAGTACTTC.

This chain joins TRBV11-2 and TRBJ2-3; TRBD1 aligns across 7 bases. Trimming cost V 0 bases and J 5 bases; bases outside gene matches: 8. This CDR3 is 16 amino acids long. The germline CDR1 and CDR2 sequences are SGHAT and FQNNGV. This CDR3 is CASSLDVTGIRDTQYF. The CDR3 nucleotides read TGTGCCAGCAGCTTAGACGTGACAGGGATTAGAGATACGCAGTATTTT.

This clone was seen once. This chain joins TRBV5-4 and TRBJ2-4; tentative D call: TRBD1 (6 bases). The CDR3 loop spans 16 amino acids. Per the germline V gene, CDR1 is SGHNT and CDR2 is YYREEE (reference sequence). Trimming removed 2 bases at V and 0 bases at J, with 12 bases between. Here the CDR3 DNA reads TGTGCCAGCAGCTTAACAGGGAGAGTAGCCAAAAACATTCAGTACTTC. Encoded protein: CASSLTGRVAKNIQYF.

V usage is TRBV29-1 and J usage is TRBJ2-5, with a weak D call TRBD1 (7 bases). Trimming stripped 5 bases from V and 3 bases from J, with 16 bases between. Germline V gene data show CDR1 as SQVTM and CDR2 as ANQGSEA. The CDR3 extends over 14 amino acids. CDR3 protein: CSVTPPGGKETQYF. In DNA, the CDR3 is TGCAGCGTTACCCCCCCAGGGGGGAAAGAGACCCAGTACTTC.

The CDR3 DNA sequence: TGTGCCAGCAGATACCAGGGGAATCAGCCCCAGCATTTT. Its protein is CASRYQGNQPQHF. J is TRBJ1-5 and V is TRBV2; D perhaps matches TRBD1 (6 bases). CDR1 SNHLY and CDR2 FYNNEI come from the germline V gene. The CDR3 runs 13 residues. Trimming cost V 6 bases and J 4 bases, with 10 bases left between them.

The chain combines TRBV10-3 with TRBJ2-1; 11 positions agree with TRBD2. J was trimmed by 1 base and V by 11 bases; bases with no gene match: 10. The CDR3 runs 16 residues. From germline, CDR1 is ENHRY and CDR2 SYGVKD. In nucleotides, the CDR3 is TGTGCCTCTCAACCTAGCGGGGGGCCGTCCTACAATGAGCAGTTCTTC. As protein: CASQPSGGPSYNEQFF.

This rearrangement joins TRBV28 to TRBJ2-1; weak D call: TRBD1 (6 bases). From germline, CDR1 is MDHEN and CDR2 SYDVKM. The V end was cut by 6 bases, the J end by 0 bases, with 15 bases between. CDR3 length: 16 residues. CDR3 DNA sequence: TGTGCCAGCAGACCTGCAGGGGCTCCCTCCTACAATGAGCAGTTCTTC. Translation: CASRPAGAPSYNEQFF. The full variable domain, completed using reference TRBV28 and TRBJ2-1, is DVKVTQSSRYLVKRTGEKVFLECVQDMDHENMFWYRQDPGLGLRLIYFSYDVKMKEKGDIPEGYSVSREKKERFSLILESASTNQTSMYLCASRPAGAPSYNEQFFGPGTRLTVL.

The J gene is TRBJ2-7, the V gene TRBV19; 9 nucleotides align to TRBD2. V lost 11 bases, J lost 2 bases, and 31 bases stayed unmatched. Per germline, CDR1 LNHDA and CDR2 SQIVND (reference sequence). This CDR3 has 21 residues. The CDR3 spells CARPRGGGGPRPSSFAYEQYV. CDR3 DNA sequence: TGTGCCCGCCCGAGAGGCGGGGGGGGTCCACGTCCGTCGTCTTTCGCCTACGAGCAGTACGTC.

This rearrangement joins TRBV28 to TRBJ2-4; D possibly corresponds to TRBD2 (6 bases). In germline, CDR1 is MDHEN, CDR2 SYDVKM. V was pared by 3 bases and J by 7 bases, with 13 bases between. This CDR3 spans 14 amino acids. This CDR3 is CASSLFVGGNIQYF. CDR3 coding DNA: TGTGCCAGCAGTTTGTTCGTTGGGGGGAACATTCAGTACTTC.

The chain uses TRBV19 and TRBJ2-3; D possibly corresponds to TRBD1 (5 bases). Trimming removed 3 bases from V and 2 bases from J, with 9 bases in between. CDR1 and CDR2 from the germline V gene are LNHDA and SQIVND (reference sequence). The CDR3 spans 14 residues. CDR3 sequence (DNA): TGTGCCAGTAGTATGATCAGGGCCACAGATACGCAGTATTTT. This sequence encodes CASSMIRATDTQYF.

The chain links TRBV27 to TRBJ1-1; possibly TRBD1 for D (6 bases). Germline V gene data show CDR1 as MNHEY and CDR2 as SMNVEV (reference sequence). The CDR3 has 17 residues. Trimming removed 6 bases from V and 1 base from J, with 21 bases in between. The CDR3 is CASRPQRGRGKNTEAFF. CDR3 sequence (DNA): TGTGCCAGCAGGCCCCAGAGGGGAAGGGGGAAGAACACTGAAGCTTTCTTT.